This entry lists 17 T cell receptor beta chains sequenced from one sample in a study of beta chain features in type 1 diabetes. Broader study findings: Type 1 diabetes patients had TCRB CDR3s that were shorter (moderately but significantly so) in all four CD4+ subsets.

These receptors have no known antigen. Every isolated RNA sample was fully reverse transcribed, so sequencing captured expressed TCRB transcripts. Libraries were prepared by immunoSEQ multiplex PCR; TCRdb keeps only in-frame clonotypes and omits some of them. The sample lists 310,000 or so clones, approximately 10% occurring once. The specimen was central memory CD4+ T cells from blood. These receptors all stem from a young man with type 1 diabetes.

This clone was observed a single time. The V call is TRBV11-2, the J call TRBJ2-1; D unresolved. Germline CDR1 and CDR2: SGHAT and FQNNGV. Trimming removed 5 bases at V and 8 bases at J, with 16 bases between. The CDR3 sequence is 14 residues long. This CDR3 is CASSRVGLMDEQFF. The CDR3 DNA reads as TGTGCCAGCAGCCGAGTGGGTCTAATGGATGAGCAGTTCTTC.

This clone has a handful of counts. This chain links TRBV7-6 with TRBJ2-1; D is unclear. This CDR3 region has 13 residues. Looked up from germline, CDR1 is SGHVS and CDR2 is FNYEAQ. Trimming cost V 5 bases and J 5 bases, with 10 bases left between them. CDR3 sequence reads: CASSPAENNEQFF. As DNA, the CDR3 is TGTGCCAGCAGCCCCGCGGAGAACAATGAGCAGTTCTTC.

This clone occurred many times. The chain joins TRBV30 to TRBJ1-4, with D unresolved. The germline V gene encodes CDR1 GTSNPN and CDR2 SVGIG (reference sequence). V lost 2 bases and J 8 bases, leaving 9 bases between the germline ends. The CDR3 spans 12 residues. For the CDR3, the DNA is TGTGCCTGGAGTCACAGACGCGAAAAACTGTTTTTT. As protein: CAWSHRREKLFF.

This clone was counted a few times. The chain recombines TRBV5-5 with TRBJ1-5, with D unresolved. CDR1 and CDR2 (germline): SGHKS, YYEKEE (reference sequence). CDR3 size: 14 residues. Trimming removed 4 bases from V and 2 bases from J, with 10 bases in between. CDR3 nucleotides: TGTGCCAGCAGCCCGGAGGTTGGCAATCAGCCCCAGCATTTT. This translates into CASSPEVGNQPQHF.

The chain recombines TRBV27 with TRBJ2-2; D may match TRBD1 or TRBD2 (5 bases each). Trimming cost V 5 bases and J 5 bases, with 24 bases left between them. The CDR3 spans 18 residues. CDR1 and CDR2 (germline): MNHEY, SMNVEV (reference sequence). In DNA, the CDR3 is TGTGCCAGCAGTCCATCCGGTGGGGCCGGGGACCGAACCGGGGAGCTGTTTTTT. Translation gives CASSPSGGAGDRTGELFF.

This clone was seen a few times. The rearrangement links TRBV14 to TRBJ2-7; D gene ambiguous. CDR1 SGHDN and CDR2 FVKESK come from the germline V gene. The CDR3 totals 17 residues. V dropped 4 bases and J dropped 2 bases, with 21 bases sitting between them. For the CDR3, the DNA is TGTGCCAGCAGCCCCCGGACGCCCACTATCTTACCCTACGAGCAGTACTTC. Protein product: CASSPRTPTILPYEQYF. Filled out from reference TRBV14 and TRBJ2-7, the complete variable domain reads EAGVTQFPSHSVIEKGQTVTLRCDPISGHDNLYWYRRVMGKEIKFLLHFVKESKQDESGMPNNRFLAERTGGTYSTLKVQPAELEDSGVYFCASSPRTPTILPYEQYFGPGTRLTVT.

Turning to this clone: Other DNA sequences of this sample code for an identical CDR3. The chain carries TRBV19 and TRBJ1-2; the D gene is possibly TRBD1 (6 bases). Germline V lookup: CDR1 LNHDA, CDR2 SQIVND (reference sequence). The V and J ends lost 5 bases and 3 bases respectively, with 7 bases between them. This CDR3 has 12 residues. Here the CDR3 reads CASSHRDYGYTF. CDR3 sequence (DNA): TGTGCCAGTAGTCACAGGGACTATGGCTACACCTTC.

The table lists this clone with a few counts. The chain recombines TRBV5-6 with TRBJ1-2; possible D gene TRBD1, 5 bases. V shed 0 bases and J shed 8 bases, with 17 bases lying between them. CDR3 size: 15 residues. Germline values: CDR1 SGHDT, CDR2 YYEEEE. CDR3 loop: CASSLVPSGREGYTF. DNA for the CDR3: TGTGCCAGCAGCTTGGTGCCGTCGGGGCGGGAGGGCTACACCTTC. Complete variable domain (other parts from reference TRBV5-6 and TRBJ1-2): DAGVTQSPTHLIKTRGQQVTLRCSPKSGHDTVSWYQQALGQGPQFIFQYYEEEERQRGNFPDRFSGHQFPNYSSELNVNALLLGDSALYLCASSLVPSGREGYTFGSGTRLTVV.

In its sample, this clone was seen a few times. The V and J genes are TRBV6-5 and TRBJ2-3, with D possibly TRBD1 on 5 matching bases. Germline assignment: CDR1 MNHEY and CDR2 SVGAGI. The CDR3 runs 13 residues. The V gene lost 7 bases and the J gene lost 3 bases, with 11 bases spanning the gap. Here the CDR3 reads CASTLRGTDTQYF. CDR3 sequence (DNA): TGTGCCAGCACCCTAAGGGGAACAGATACGCAGTATTTT.

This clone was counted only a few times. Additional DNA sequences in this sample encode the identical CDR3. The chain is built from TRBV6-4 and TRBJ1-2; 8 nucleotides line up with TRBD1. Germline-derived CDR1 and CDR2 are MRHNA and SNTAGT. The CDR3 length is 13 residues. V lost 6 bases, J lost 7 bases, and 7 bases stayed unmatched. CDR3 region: CASSGQGASGYTF. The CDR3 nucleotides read TGTGCCAGCAGCGGTCAGGGGGCTAGTGGCTACACCTTC.

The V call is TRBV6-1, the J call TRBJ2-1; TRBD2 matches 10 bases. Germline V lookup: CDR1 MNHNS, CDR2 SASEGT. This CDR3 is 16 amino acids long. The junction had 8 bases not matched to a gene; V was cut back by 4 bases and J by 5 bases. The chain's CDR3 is CASSGLAGALNNEQFF. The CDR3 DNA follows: TGTGCCAGCAGTGGCCTAGCGGGGGCCTTAAACAATGAGCAGTTCTTC.

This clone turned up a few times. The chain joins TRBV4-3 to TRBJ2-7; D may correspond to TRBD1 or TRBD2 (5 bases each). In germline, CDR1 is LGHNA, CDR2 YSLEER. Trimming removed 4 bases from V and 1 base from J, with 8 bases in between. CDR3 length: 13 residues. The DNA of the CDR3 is TGCGCCAGCAGCCGGGACGTGTCCTACGAGCAGTACTTC. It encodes CASSRDVSYEQYF.

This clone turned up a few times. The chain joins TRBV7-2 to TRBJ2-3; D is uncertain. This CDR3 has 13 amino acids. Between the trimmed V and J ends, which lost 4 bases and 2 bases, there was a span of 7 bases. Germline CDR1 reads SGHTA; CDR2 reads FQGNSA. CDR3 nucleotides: TGTGCCAGCAGCTCCATAGACACAGATACGCAGTATTTT. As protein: CASSSIDTDTQYF.

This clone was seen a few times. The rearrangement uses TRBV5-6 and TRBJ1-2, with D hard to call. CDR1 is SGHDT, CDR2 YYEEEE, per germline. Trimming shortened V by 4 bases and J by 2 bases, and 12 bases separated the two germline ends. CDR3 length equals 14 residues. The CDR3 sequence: CASSLQPPNYGYTF. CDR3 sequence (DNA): TGTGCCAGCAGCCTGCAGCCCCCAAACTATGGCTACACCTTC.

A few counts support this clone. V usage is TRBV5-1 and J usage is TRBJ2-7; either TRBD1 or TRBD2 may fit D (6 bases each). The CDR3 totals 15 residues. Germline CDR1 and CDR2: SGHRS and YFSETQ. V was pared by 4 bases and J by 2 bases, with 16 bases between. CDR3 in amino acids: CASSPGVQGPYEQYF. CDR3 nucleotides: TGCGCCAGCAGCCCGGGGGTGCAGGGGCCCTACGAGCAGTACTTC.

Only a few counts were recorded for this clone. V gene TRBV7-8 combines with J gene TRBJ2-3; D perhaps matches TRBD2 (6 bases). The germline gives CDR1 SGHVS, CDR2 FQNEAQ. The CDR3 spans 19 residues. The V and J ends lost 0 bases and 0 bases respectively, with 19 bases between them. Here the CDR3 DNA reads TGTGCCAGCAGCTTAGCGATGGGGGGACGATTTACTAGCACAGATACGCAGTATTTT. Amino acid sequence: CASSLAMGGRFTSTDTQYF.

The CDR3 sequence: CASSSTGVSYEQYF. CDR3 DNA: TGTGCCAGTAGTTCAACAGGGGTCTCCTACGAGCAGTACTTC. The chain recombines TRBV19 with TRBJ2-7; 7 bases agree with TRBD1. V lost 5 bases, J lost 0 bases, and 4 bases stayed unmatched. Germline V gene lookup returns CDR1 LNHDA and CDR2 SQIVND (reference sequence). CDR3 length: 14 residues.